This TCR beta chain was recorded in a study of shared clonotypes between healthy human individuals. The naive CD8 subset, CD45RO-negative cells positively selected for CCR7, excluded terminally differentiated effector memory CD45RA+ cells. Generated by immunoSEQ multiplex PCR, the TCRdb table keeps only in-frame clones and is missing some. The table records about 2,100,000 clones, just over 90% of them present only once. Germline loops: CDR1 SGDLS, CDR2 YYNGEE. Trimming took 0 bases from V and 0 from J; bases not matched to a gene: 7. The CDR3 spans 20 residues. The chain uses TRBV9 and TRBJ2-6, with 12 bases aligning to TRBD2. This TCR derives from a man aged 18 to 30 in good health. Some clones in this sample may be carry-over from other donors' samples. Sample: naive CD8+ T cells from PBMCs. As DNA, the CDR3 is TGTGCCAGCAGCGTAGCCCGACTAGCGGGAGCAGTCTCTGGGGCCAACGTCCTGACTTTC. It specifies CASSVARLAGAVSGANVLTF.